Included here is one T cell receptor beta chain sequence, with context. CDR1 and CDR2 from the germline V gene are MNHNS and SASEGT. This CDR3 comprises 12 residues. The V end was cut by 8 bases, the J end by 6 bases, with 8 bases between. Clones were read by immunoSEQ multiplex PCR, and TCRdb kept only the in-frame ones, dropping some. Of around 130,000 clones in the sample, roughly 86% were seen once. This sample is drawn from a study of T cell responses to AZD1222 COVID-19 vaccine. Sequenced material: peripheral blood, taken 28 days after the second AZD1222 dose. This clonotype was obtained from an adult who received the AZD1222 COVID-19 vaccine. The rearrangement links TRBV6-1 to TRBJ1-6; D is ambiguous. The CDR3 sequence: CASLFGNSPLHF. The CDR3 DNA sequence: TGTGCCAGCCTGTTCGGTAATTCACCCCTCCACTTT.